The present T cell receptor (beta chain) was sequenced within a study of cytomegalovirus exposure and HLA in healthy donors. Notes on the study in general: The classifier was said to identify cytomegalovirus status with high specificity and sensitivity. Researchers catalogued around 150 TCR beta chains as cytomegalovirus-associated. Links to common viral pathogens appeared, in a later analysis, for several of the most significant clusters.

As to this clone: Its antigen is still unknown.

PCR amplification relied on 60 Vbeta primers (plus 13 Jbeta primers). Produced via immunoSEQ multiplex PCR; TCRdb's table is partial and in-frame only. Among about 120,000 clones, around three quarters were seen once, and the ten largest hold approximately 2.5%. From germline, CDR1 is SGHRS and CDR2 YFSETQ. There are 16 residues in the CDR3. V lost 3 bases, J lost 4 bases, and 19 bases lay in between. This sequence joins TRBV5-1 and TRBJ1-1; TRBD1 is a possible D gene (6 bases). The TCR sequence derives from a woman between 40 and 50 years old in good health and CMV-seropositive. Sequencing was carried out using PBMCs. The CDR3 nucleotides are TGCGCCAGCAGCTCCCGGGGAGGGGGTGGGAGCACTGAAGCTTTCTTT. Translated, it gives CASSSRGGGGSTEAFF.